One and the same sample provided the 31 T cell receptor beta chains below, sequenced in a study of T cells in Graves' hyperthyroidism and ophthalmopathy. RNA transcripts yielded amplified TCR beta CDR3 regions. The HTBI primer set drove a first-round RT-PCR of the TCR CDR3. Each CDR3 protein gets one entry after TCRdb re-called the multiplex PCR reads with MiXCR. The repertoire has some 200,000 distinct CDR3 sequences, roughly a sixth of them found once; the top ten carry approximately 50%. The sequenced sample was blood. The receptors shown here come from a man in his fifties with Graves' hyperthyroidism.

The genes are TRBV20-1 and TRBJ1-2; D perhaps matches TRBD1 (6 bases). CDR1 is DFQATT, CDR2 SNEGSKA, per germline (reference sequence). V was pared by 3 bases and J by 4 bases, with 24 bases between. The CDR3 runs 17 residues. CDR3 sequence reads: CSARGRRGRLRGYGYTF. Here the CDR3 DNA reads TGCAGTGCTAGGGGTCGGCGGGGGCGGTTGCGTGGCTATGGCTACACCTTC.

This clonotype has at least ten counts. The V call is TRBV3-1, the J call TRBJ2-1; TRBD1 might be the D (5 bases). Trimming left V 1 base short and J 15 bases short, with 10 bases between. Germline V gives CDR1 LGHDT, CDR2 YNNKEL (reference sequence). This CDR3 has 11 residues. The CDR3 sequence: CASSQGRRAFF. CDR3 sequence (DNA): TGTGCCAGCAGCCAAGGGCGCAGGGCGTTCTTC.

Concerning this clonotype itself: A read error is likely, as this CDR3 ends without the conserved phenylalanine or tryptophan. The chain is built from TRBV5-1 and TRBJ2-3, with 7 positions matching TRBD1. The trim removed 5 bases at V and 5 bases at J, leaving 8 bases unmatched. There are 14 residues in the CDR3. The germline V gene has CDR1 SGHRS and CDR2 YFSETQ. The CDR3 protein is CASRWDSPGDTQYS. The CDR3 coding sequence is TGCGCCAGCAGATGGGACAGCCCGGGAGATACGCAGTATTCT.

This clonotype was detected many times. The chain is built from TRBV6-1 and TRBJ2-7; D unclear. The CDR3 runs 13 residues. V was shortened by 5 bases and J by 3 bases, with 11 bases between the two germline ends. The germline V gene has CDR1 MNHNS and CDR2 SASEGT. The CDR3 sequence: CASSYSFNYEQYF. The CDR3 DNA is TGTGCCAGCAGTTATTCCTTTAACTACGAGCAGTACTTC.

In this sample, this clonotype turned up many times. The chain uses TRBV3-1 and TRBJ1-4; D not certain. This CDR3 is 16 amino acids long. The ends were cut back, 3 bases at V and 8 bases at J, with 19 bases in the middle. The germline V gene has CDR1 LGHDT and CDR2 YNNKEL (reference sequence). CDR3 coding DNA: TGTGCCAGCAGCCACCGAACCCGGTCGCCGGGGGAAAAACTGTTTTTT. This sequence encodes CASSHRTRSPGEKLFF.

V is TRBV6-1 and J is TRBJ2-3; a possible D gene is TRBD2 (5 bases). The CDR3 is 16 amino acids. The germline V and J ends were trimmed by 3 bases and 0 bases, with 13 bases remaining between them. CDR1 MNHNS and CDR2 SASEGT come from the germline V gene. The CDR3 region has the DNA TGTGCCAGCAGTGACTCAGTGGGAGCTAGCACAGATACGCAGTATTTT. It translates to CASSDSVGASTDTQYF.

V usage is TRBV18 and J usage is TRBJ1-1, with 12 bases identical to TRBD1. CDR3 length: 16 amino acids. Trimming removed 4 bases from V and 5 bases from J; junction bases left unmatched: 8. Looked up from germline, CDR1 is KGHSH and CDR2 is LQKENI. CDR3 in amino acids: CASSQTGTGGPTEAFF. The CDR3 DNA reads TGTGCCAGCTCACAAACGGGGACAGGGGGCCCGACTGAAGCTTTCTTT.

This clonotype has a count of ten or more. CDR3 bases: TGCAGTGCTAGCGGCGGGAGCATTGGGGCCTACGAGCAGTACTTC. The encoded protein is CSASGGSIGAYEQYF. The genes are TRBV20-1 and TRBJ2-7; 7 bases match TRBD2. The V gene's germline CDR1 is DFQATT and CDR2 SNEGSKA (reference sequence). J gave up 2 bases and V 3 bases, and 10 bases lay outside the gene matches. The CDR3 spans 15 residues.

Concerning this clonotype itself: This may arise from a read error, as a much more abundant clone is one base away. The gene calls are TRBV5-1 and TRBJ2-1, with D possibly matching TRBD2 (7 bases). V was trimmed by 1 base and J by 3 bases, leaving 17 bases between them. From germline, CDR1 is SGHRS and CDR2 YFSETQ. The CDR3 is made up of 17 amino acids. CDR3 in DNA: TGCGCCAGCAGCTTGTCGGGGGGCCCTCCGCTCTACAATGAGCAGTTCTTC. Translation gives CASSLSGGPPLYNEQFF.

In this sample, this clonotype turned up many times. The chain links TRBV5-6 to TRBJ1-1; TRBD1 is a possible D gene (5 bases). The CDR3 consists of 14 residues. Per the germline V gene, CDR1 is SGHDT and CDR2 is YYEEEE. Deletions cut 4 bases from V and 3 bases from J, with 13 bases between. The CDR3 reads CASSNRDGYTEAFF. The CDR3 DNA is TGTGCCAGCAGCAATAGGGACGGTTACACTGAAGCTTTCTTT.

This clonotype was picked up a small number of times. This sequence joins TRBV5-1 and TRBJ2-7; D is perhaps TRBD1 (6 bases). CDR1 and CDR2 (germline): SGHRS, YFSETQ. The CDR3 sequence is 14 residues long. Between the trimmed V and J ends, which lost 6 bases and 1 base, there was a span of 14 bases. CDR3 region: CASKIRTESYEQYF. In DNA, the CDR3 is TGCGCCAGCAAGATTAGGACAGAGTCCTACGAGCAGTACTTC. The variable domain in full, with the rest retrieved from reference TRBV5-1 and TRBJ2-7, is KAGVTQTPRYLIKTRGQQVTLSCSPISGHRSVSWYQQTPGQGLQFLFEYFSETQRNKGNFPGRFSGRQFSNSRSEMNVSTLELGDSALYLCASKIRTESYEQYFGPGTRLTVT.

This clonotype has at least ten counts. The chain joins TRBV29-1 to TRBJ2-5; 9 positions match TRBD2. V lost 2 bases, J lost 5 bases, and 9 bases stayed unmatched. CDR1 SQVTM and CDR2 ANQGSEA come from the germline V gene. This CDR3 has 15 amino acids. The CDR3, as DNA: TGCAGCGTTGAATCTATAGCGGGAGCGAGTGAGACCCAGTACTTC. As protein: CSVESIAGASETQYF.

This clonotype has at least ten counts. The V gene is TRBV12-3 or TRBV12-4, the J gene TRBJ2-5; 8 bases map to TRBD2. CDR3 size: 16 residues. V gave up 8 bases and J gave up 1 base; unmatched junction bases: 12. This chain's CDR3 is CASWREVSGVQETQYF. DNA of the CDR3: TGTGCCAGCTGGCGGGAGGTTAGCGGAGTCCAAGAGACCCAGTACTTC.

As for this clonotype: This may come from a read error, since a much larger clone is one base off. The chain combines TRBV27 with TRBJ2-1; D not resolved. The germline V and J ends were trimmed by 5 bases and 5 bases, with 10 bases remaining between them. CDR1 MNHEY and CDR2 SMNVEV come from the germline V gene (reference sequence). This CDR3 has 13 amino acids. The CDR3 coding sequence is TGTGCCAGCAGTCCCGCCAACAACAATGAGCAGTTCTTC. The encoded protein is CASSPANNNEQFF.

V is TRBV20-1 and J is TRBJ2-3, with D possibly TRBD2 on 6 matching bases. Germline V CDR1 and CDR2: DFQATT, SNEGSKA (reference sequence). V lost 3 bases, J lost 2 bases, and 12 bases lay in between. This CDR3 region has 14 residues. The CDR3, as DNA: TGCAGTGCTAGGGGACTGTCGATCACAGATACGCAGTATTTT. Translating it yields CSARGLSITDTQYF.

The J gene is TRBJ2-2, the V gene TRBV4-3; D is ambiguous. The V gene lost 7 bases and the J gene lost 2 bases, with 11 bases spanning the gap. The CDR3 spans 14 residues. Germline-derived CDR1 and CDR2 are LGHNA and YSLEER. CDR3 in amino acids: CASNTARNTGELFF. Here the CDR3 DNA reads TGCGCCAGCAATACAGCGCGAAACACCGGGGAGCTGTTTTTT.

To note about this clonotype: As the CDR3 is not closed by the conserved phenylalanine or tryptophan, this likely results from a read error. The rearrangement links TRBV5-1 to TRBJ2-2; D remains unclear. With 4 bases removed from V and 3 bases from J, the gap between germline ends came to 10 bases. The CDR3 covers 14 residues. Germline assignment: CDR1 SGHRS and CDR2 YFSETQ. This CDR3 is CASSQNMDTGELFS. CDR3 DNA sequence: TGCGCCAGCAGCCAAAACATGGACACCGGGGAGCTGTTTTCT.

This clonotype was seen only a few times. The chain uses TRBV7-2 and TRBJ2-7, with unresolved D. The ends were cut back, 5 bases at V and 5 bases at J, with 13 bases in the middle. The germline V gene has CDR1 SGHTA and CDR2 FQGNSA. The CDR3 totals 13 residues. CDR3 bases: TGTGCCAGCAGCCCCCCGAGGAGCGACGAGCAGTACTTC. It specifies CASSPPRSDEQYF.

This clonotype has more than one count but fewer than ten. This may be a read error: a much more frequent sequence differs by one nucleotide. This chain joins TRBV20-1 and TRBJ2-3; 13 bases are a match to TRBD2. CDR3 size: 15 residues. CDR1 and CDR2 from the germline V gene are DFQATT and SNEGSKA (reference sequence). V lost 3 bases to trimming and J lost 10 bases; unmatched junction nucleotides: 10. The CDR3: CSASTSGRVSDAQYF. CDR3 nucleotide sequence: TGCAGTGCTAGTACTAGCGGGAGGGTCAGTGATGCGCAGTATTTT.

The V and J genes are TRBV5-1 and TRBJ2-7; 8 nucleotides align to TRBD1. The CDR3 contains 16 residues. Trimming cost V 1 base and J 3 bases; bases outside gene matches: 9. Germline assignment: CDR1 SGHRS and CDR2 YFSETQ. Here the CDR3 DNA reads TGCGCCAGCAGCTTGCTAGCAGGGGGCACGGGCTACGAGCAGTACTTC. Protein product: CASSLLAGGTGYEQYF. The variable domain in full, with the rest retrieved from reference TRBV5-1 and TRBJ2-7, is KAGVTQTPRYLIKTRGQQVTLSCSPISGHRSVSWYQQTPGQGLQFLFEYFSETQRNKGNFPGRFSGRQFSNSRSEMNVSTLELGDSALYLCASSLLAGGTGYEQYFGPGTRLTVT.

In its sample, this clonotype was seen a few times. This chain connects TRBV29-1 to TRBJ1-1; 8 bases map to TRBD1. CDR3 length: 12 amino acids. V shed 7 bases and J 7 bases; nucleotides not matched to a gene: 8. Germline CDR1 and CDR2: SQVTM and ANQGSEA. The CDR3 region has the DNA TGCAGCGCTATAACAGGGGGGAGTGAAGCTTTCTTT. Protein: CSAITGGSEAFF.

There are a few counts of this clonotype. Here the CDR3 DNA reads TGTGCCAGCAGTTACCTCCTAGACGAGCAGTACTTC. This translates into CASSYLLDEQYF. The gene calls are TRBV6-9 and TRBJ2-7; no firm D call. CDR3 length: 12 residues. V lost 3 bases, J lost 5 bases, and 8 bases lay in between. CDR1 is MNHGY and CDR2 is SVAAGI in the germline V gene.

V and J are TRBV19 and TRBJ1-5; TRBD1 agrees at 10 bases. Germline-derived CDR1 and CDR2 are LNHDA and SQIVND (reference sequence). This CDR3 has 16 amino acids. Trimming removed 5 bases from V and 7 bases from J; junction bases left unmatched: 11. CDR3 coding DNA: TGTGCCAGTAGTGTTCAGACAGGGGGCGTGTACCAGCCCCAGCATTTT. It encodes CASSVQTGGVYQPQHF.

This chain joins TRBV6-5 and TRBJ2-2; D is uncertain. The germline V gene encodes CDR1 MNHEY and CDR2 SVGAGI. There are 15 residues in the CDR3. Trimming shortened V by 0 bases and J by 7 bases, and 12 bases separated the two germline ends. For the CDR3, the DNA is TGTGCCAGCAGTTACTCGAAAGGGTTGGGCGGGGAGCTGTTTTTT. Translation: CASSYSKGLGGELFF.

The chain is built from TRBV28 and TRBJ1-5; 8 bases fit TRBD1. Germline V gene lookup returns CDR1 MDHEN and CDR2 SYDVKM. The CDR3 has 15 residues. The junction had 7 bases not matched to a gene; V was cut back by 7 bases and J by 2 bases. The CDR3 protein is CASILDRGGNQPQHF. In DNA form, the CDR3 reads TGTGCCAGCATCCTAGACAGGGGAGGCAATCAGCCCCAGCATTTT.

This clonotype was counted between two and nine times. J is TRBJ2-5 and V is TRBV20-1, with TRBD2 identical over 14 bases. Germline CDR1 is DFQATT and CDR2 is SNEGSKA (reference sequence). V gave up 6 bases and J gave up 4 bases; unmatched junction bases: 10. The CDR3 length is 16 residues. For the CDR3, the DNA is TGCAGTGCCCCCGCCGGGACTAGCGGGAGTATAGAGACCCAGTACTTC. As protein: CSAPAGTSGSIETQYF.

This clonotype was found many times. V is TRBV28 and J is TRBJ2-5; 7 bases line up with TRBD1. Germline V CDR1 and CDR2: MDHEN, SYDVKM. There are 18 residues in the CDR3. V lost 3 bases and J lost 0; bases outside the gene matches: 13. DNA of the CDR3: TGTGCCAGCAGTTTTAAGGGGGCGGTAAGCCAGTACCAAGAGACCCAGTACTTC. Its translation: CASSFKGAVSQYQETQYF.

A note on this clonotype: It may be a read error: a sequence one base away is much more abundant. This chain links TRBV7-3 with TRBJ1-2; D gene unclear. CDR1 and CDR2 (germline): SGHTA, FQGTGA. The CDR3 is made up of 13 amino acids. In DNA, the CDR3 is TGTGCCAGCAGCTTAGGCGGAGGATATGGCCACACCTTC. It encodes CASSLGGGYGHTF. The full variable domain, in which reference TRBV7-3 and TRBJ1-2 provide the parts outside the CDR3, is GAGVSQTPSNKVTEKGKYVELRCDPISGHTALYWYRQSLGQGPEFLIYFQGTGAADDSGLPNDRFFAVRPEGSVSTLKIQRTERGDSAVYLCASSLGGGYGHTFGSGTRLTVV.

This clonotype has ten or more counts. The V and J genes are TRBV30 and TRBJ2-3; no clear D. V was trimmed by 3 bases and J by 5 bases, leaving 9 bases between them. This CDR3 has 12 amino acids. CDR1 and CDR2 (germline): GTSNPN, SVGIG (reference sequence). The CDR3 protein is CAWRPTQDTQYF. DNA of the CDR3: TGTGCCTGGAGGCCAACGCAAGATACGCAGTATTTT.

In regard to this clonotype: At one of its ends the junction is not consistent with the germline gene, which may arise from a read error. The chain carries TRBV30 and TRBJ2-3; 8 bases map to TRBD2. This CDR3 is 13 amino acids long. Germline-derived CDR1 and CDR2 are GTSNPN and SVGIG (reference sequence). The CDR3 DNA is TGTGCATCCGTAGCGGGAACCACAGATACGCGGTATTTT. Its protein is CASVAGTTDTRYF.

There are many counts of this clonotype. V usage is TRBV18 and J usage is TRBJ2-3; D is possibly TRBD2 (6 bases). The CDR3 loop spans 17 amino acids. CDR1 KGHSH and CDR2 LQKENI come from the germline V gene. Trimming shortened V by 3 bases and J by 0 bases, and 16 bases separated the two germline ends. The CDR3 here is CASSPISVAASTDTQYF. As DNA, the CDR3 is TGTGCCAGCTCACCCATCTCGGTAGCGGCTAGCACAGATACGCAGTATTTT.